Below, 3 T cell receptor beta chains from the same sample are listed, as sequenced in a study of T cells after yellow fever vaccination. TCRdb reanalysed the 5' RACE reads using MiXCR and keeps one entry per CDR3 protein. The profile shows 400,000 or so distinct CDR3 sequences, 11% of them singletons. The sample in question was PBMCs, obtained on the day of the first yellow fever vaccination. The receptors stem from a man aged 18 to 29 who received the YFV17D yellow fever vaccine.

This clonotype turned up a few times. As DNA, the CDR3 is TGTGCCAGCAGCTCAACCCCGGGGACAGGGGTCAACGAGCAGTACGTC. As protein: CASSSTPGTGVNEQYV. The V gene is TRBV5-4, the J gene TRBJ2-7; 10 bases agree with TRBD1. The germline CDR1 and CDR2 sequences are SGHNT and YYREEE (reference sequence). After removal of 3 bases from V and 5 bases from J, the junction contained 11 bases not matched to a gene. This CDR3 contains 16 residues.

This clonotype was detected many times. The chain links TRBV11-2 to TRBJ2-5, with a possible D match to TRBD2 (5 bases). V lost 1 base and J lost 0, with 9 bases in between. The CDR3 has 15 residues. Germline CDR1 and CDR2: SGHAT and FQNNGV. In DNA form, the CDR3 reads TGTGCCAGCAGCTTAGGGGTCGGGGACCAAGAGACCCAGTACTTC. It codes for CASSLGVGDQETQYF.

The rearrangement links TRBV5-4 to TRBJ2-5, with 9 bases fitting TRBD2. Germline CDR1 and CDR2: SGHNT and YYREEE (reference sequence). This CDR3 has 16 amino acids. Trimming cost V 4 bases and J 2 bases; bases outside gene matches: 9. In DNA form, the CDR3 reads TGTGCCAGCAGCCAAGGCGGGGGGGGGCGGCAAGAGACCCAGTACTTC. Encoded protein: CASSQGGGGRQETQYF.